This TCR beta chain was sequenced during a study of PD-1 blockade in classical Hodgkin lymphoma. Overall study results and limits: The baseline diversity of complete responders showed similarity to that of newly diagnosed patients.

With no exception, relapse followed autologous stem cell transplantation in all patients, and brentuximab vedotin exposure varied. The CDR3 is 13 residues long. Per germline, CDR1 SGHTA and CDR2 FQGTGA. Trimming took off 4 bases at V and 5 bases at J, with 11 bases between the two ends. As concerns this clone: Its target is not known.

Sequenced by immunoSEQ multiplex PCR; TCRdb stores in-frame clones only, minus some. There are more than 70,000 clones in the sample; around 90% occur only once, and over 2% lies in the top ten. This TCR was sampled from a human donor with classical Hodgkin lymphoma. The source material was peripheral blood mononuclear cells (PBMCs), sampled before the second cycle of nivolumab. The gene calls are TRBV7-3 and TRBJ1-1; TRBD1 might be the D (5 bases). CDR3 in DNA: TGTGCCAGCAGCTCACCGGGGGGGACTGAAGCTTTCTTT. This translates into CASSSPGGTEAFF.